This T cell receptor (beta chain) originates from a study of technical replicates of blood from several donors. The method was immunoSEQ multiplex PCR; TCRdb's version includes in-frame clones alone and lacks a portion of them. The table has some 81,000 clones, 75% to 95% seen once; the top ten hold 0.2% to 0.25%. The CDR3 loop spans 15 amino acids. Germline CDR1 is MGHRA and CDR2 is YSYEKL. V shed 1 base and J shed 4 bases, with 13 bases lying between them. The TCR originated in a human donor in good health. The gene calls are TRBV4-1 and TRBJ1-2, with D perhaps matching TRBD1 (5 bases). Material: T cells isolated from PBMCs. CDR3 residues: CASSQGAGGAYGYTF. CDR3 DNA sequence: TGCGCCAGCAGCCAAGGTGCGGGGGGTGCCTATGGCTACACCTTC.